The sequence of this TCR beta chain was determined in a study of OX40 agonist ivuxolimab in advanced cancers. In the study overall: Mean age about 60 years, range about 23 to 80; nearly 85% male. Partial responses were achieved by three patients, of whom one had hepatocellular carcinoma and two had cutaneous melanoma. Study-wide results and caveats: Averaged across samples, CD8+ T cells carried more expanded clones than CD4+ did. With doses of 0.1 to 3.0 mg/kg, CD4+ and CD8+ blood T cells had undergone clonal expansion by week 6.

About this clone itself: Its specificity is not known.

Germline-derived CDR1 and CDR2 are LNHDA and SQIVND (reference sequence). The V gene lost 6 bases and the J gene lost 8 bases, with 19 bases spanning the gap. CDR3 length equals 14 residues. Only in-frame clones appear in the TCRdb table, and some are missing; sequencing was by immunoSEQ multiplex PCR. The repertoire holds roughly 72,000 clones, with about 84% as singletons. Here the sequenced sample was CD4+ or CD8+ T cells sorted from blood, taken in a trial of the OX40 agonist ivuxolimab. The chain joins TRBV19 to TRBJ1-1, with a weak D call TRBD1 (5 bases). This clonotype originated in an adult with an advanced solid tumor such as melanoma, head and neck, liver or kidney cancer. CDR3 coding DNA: TGTGCCAGTAGCATTACGGGAGGCGGGGGAGAAGCTTTCTTT. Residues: CASSITGGGGEAFF.